This T cell receptor beta chain was captured by sequencing in a study of blood T cell repertoires in COVID-19. Background on the study: Specimens from acute and convalescent COVID-19 originated in the United States, Italy and Spain. Sources were T cells, B-cell-depleted T cells, or PBMCs; the material itself was cDNA or gDNA.

The CDR3 sequence is 15 residues long. V gave up 2 bases and J gave up 6 bases, with 16 bases separating them. Germline V gene data show CDR1 as LNHDA and CDR2 as SQIVND (reference sequence). Study processing details: By means of reference gene primer amplification, nucleated cell counts were estimated. Only in-frame clones appear in the TCRdb table, and some are missing; sequencing was by immunoSEQ multiplex PCR. The V and J calls and clone size were taken over from that table, and D and trimming were inferred from the DNA. The table lists 150,000 to 190,000 clones, about 85% of them singletons, with 2% to 3% in the top ten.

The material sequenced was peripheral blood. This receptor was obtained from a woman aged 70-85 years with acute or convalescent COVID-19. The genes are TRBV19 and TRBJ1-1; D gene unclear. In nucleotides, the CDR3 is TGTGCCAGTAGTATAACTCAAGAGTGGGCAGCTGAAGCTTTCTTT. The encoded protein is CASSITQEWAAEAFF. Together with reference TRBV19 and TRBJ1-1, the CDR3 gives the full variable domain: DGGITQSPKYLFRKEGQNVTLSCEQNLNHDAMYWYRQDPGQGLRLIYYSQIVNDFQKGDIAEGYSVSREKKESFPLTVTSAQKNPTAFYLCASSITQEWAAEAFFGQGTRLTVV.